This record looks at one T cell receptor (delta chain) sequence and its context. This clone appeared a few times. Its antigen has not been determined. It may be a read error: a sequence one base away is much more abundant. This specimen includes other DNA sequences encoding the same CDR3. Spanning cysteine to phenylalanine, the CDR3 consists of 18 amino acids. The only DNA kept is the CDR3, 54 bases in frame from the first base. A distance of 28 bases separates the germline ends of V and J, which lose 3 bases and 8 bases respectively. The germline V gene gives CDR1 as TSWWSYY and CDR2 as QGS. The data originate from a study of human gamma delta and Vdelta1 T cells (dated by TCRdb to 2016 to 2019). In terms of the full investigation: The study investigated Delta One T cells, Vd1+ gamma-delta T cells, as cytotoxic effectors against acute myeloid leukemia.

Library preparation employed PCR. Sequenced on an Illumina MiSeq. Clones were re-identified by TCRdb from the public reads with CATT, and rows with the same DNA were merged. This sample holds several thousand delta-chain clones; more than 9% were observed only once. The ten biggest clones cover roughly 14% of the sample. The TCR sequence derives from a human donor in good health. Input material: naive CD27+ Vdelta1 gamma-delta T cells from blood. Here the chain combines TRDV1 and TRDJ1; a weak D assignment points to TRDD3 (5 bases agree). The DNA sequence follows: TGTGCTCTTGGGGACCACTCCCGGAGGGGGCCCCGGATTCGGAAACTCATCTTT. It translates as CALGDHSRRGPRIRKLIF.